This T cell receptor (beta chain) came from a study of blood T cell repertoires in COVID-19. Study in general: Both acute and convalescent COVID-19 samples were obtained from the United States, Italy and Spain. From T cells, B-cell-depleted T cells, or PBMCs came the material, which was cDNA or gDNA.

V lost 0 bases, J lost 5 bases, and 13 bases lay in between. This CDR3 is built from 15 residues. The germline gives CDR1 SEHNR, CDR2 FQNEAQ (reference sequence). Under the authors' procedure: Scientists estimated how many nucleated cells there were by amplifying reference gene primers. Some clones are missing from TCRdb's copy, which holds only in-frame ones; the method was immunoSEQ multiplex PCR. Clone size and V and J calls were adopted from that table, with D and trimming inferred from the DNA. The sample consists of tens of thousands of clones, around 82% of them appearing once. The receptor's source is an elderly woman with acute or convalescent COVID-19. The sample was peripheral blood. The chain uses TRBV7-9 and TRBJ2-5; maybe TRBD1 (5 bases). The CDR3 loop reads CASSLASAGWETQYF. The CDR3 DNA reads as TGTGCCAGCAGCTTAGCGTCTGCAGGGTGGGAGACCCAGTACTTC.